This is a list of T cell receptor beta chains from one sample in a study of cytomegalovirus exposure and HLA in healthy donors. Sequencing was performed with immunoSEQ multiplex PCR; in TCRdb, only in-frame clones are kept and a portion is missing. The repertoire holds fewer than 200,000 clones, with roughly 80% as singletons. Sequencing was done on a sample of PBMCs. The receptors originated from a girl aged 2-10 years in good health and CMV-seropositive. Each CDR3 is given with its conserved first and last residue. Fields, in order: J gene, clone size, D gene, V gene, CDR3 protein, CDR3 DNA. A D gene is named only where the DNA matches it firmly. Clone size is given for some rows only: seen once, a few or many times, or a class if the clone is expanded.

>TRBJ2-2|-|TRBD2|TRBV10-3
CAISNILAGRAYNGELFF
TGTGCCATCAGTAATATCCTAGCCGGGAGGGCCTATAACGGGGAGCTGTTTTTT
>TRBJ1-2|-|TRBD1|TRBV30
CAWSEGGTGTYGYTF
TGTGCCTGGAGCGAGGGAGGGACAGGGACCTATGGCTACACCTTC
>TRBJ1-5|few|TRBD1|TRBV10-3
CAISDRQGDQPQHF
TGTGCCATCAGTGACAGGCAGGGGGATCAGCCCCAGCATTTT
>TRBJ2-6|-|-|TRBV29-1
CSVQTDTGSGANVLTF
TGCAGCGTGCAAACCGACACAGGGTCCGGGGCCAACGTCCTGACTTTC
>TRBJ2-2|-|TRBD2|TRBV27
CASSLAGGAGELFF
TGTGCCAGCAGTTTAGCGGGAGGGGCCGGGGAGCTGTTTTTT
>TRBJ2-2|-|TRBD1|TRBV10-2
CASRGTGATGELFF
TGCGCCAGCAGAGGGACAGGGGCCACCGGGGAGCTGTTTTTT
>TRBJ2-5|-|TRBD1|TRBV5-4
CASSPIRQGETQYF
TGTGCCAGCAGCCCCATCCGACAGGGTGAGACCCAGTACTTC
>TRBJ2-2|-|TRBD2|TRBV7-2
CASSLTSGRASNTGELFF
TGTGCCAGCAGCTTGACTAGCGGGAGGGCGTCGAACACCGGGGAGCTGTTTTTT
>TRBJ1-1|-|-|TRBV6-5
CASRRLAGMNTEAFF
TGTGCCAGCAGGAGGTTGGCAGGGATGAACACTGAAGCTTTCTTT
>TRBJ2-5|-|TRBD1|TRBV29-1
CSVPGTEYQETQYF
TGCAGCGTACCGGGGACAGAGTACCAAGAGACCCAGTACTTC
>TRBJ2-3|-|-|TRBV15
CATSNGQNPTDTQYF
TGTGCCACCAGCAACGGACAGAATCCCACAGATACGCAGTATTTT
>TRBJ2-5|-|TRBD1|TRBV28
CASSSPSAGGRETQYF
TGTGCCAGCAGTTCCCCCTCCGCAGGGGGACGCGAGACCCAGTACTTC
>TRBJ1-4|-|-|TRBV20-1
CSATPREKLFF
TGCAGTGCTACCCCGCGGGAAAAACTGTTTTTT
>TRBJ2-2|-|TRBD1|TRBV18
CASSPNRDRVTLRSGELFF
TGTGCCAGCTCACCCAACCGGGACAGGGTTACGCTGAGGTCCGGGGAGCTGTTTTTT
>TRBJ1-2|-|-|TRBV5-6
CASSQNYGYTF
TGTGCCAGCAGCCAAAACTATGGCTACACCTTC
>TRBJ2-3|once|-|TRBV29-1
CSVRDDSIDTQYF
TGCAGCGTGCGCGACGACAGTATAGATACGCAGTATTTT
>TRBJ2-1|-|TRBD2|TRBV9
CASSVGLAVDNEQFF
TGTGCCAGCAGCGTGGGACTAGCGGTAGACAATGAGCAGTTCTTC
>TRBJ1-5|-|-|TRBV4-2
CASSQVYESNQPQHF
TGTGCCAGCAGCCAAGTCTACGAGTCCAATCAGCCCCAGCATTTT
>TRBJ2-5|-|-|TRBV30
CAWEGPETQYF
TGTGCCTGGGAGGGCCCGGAGACCCAGTACTTC
>TRBJ1-5|-|-|TRBV5-1
CASSSHQPQHF
TGCGCCAGCAGCTCTCATCAGCCCCAGCATTTT
>TRBJ2-1|-|TRBD1|TRBV15
CATSSLSGTGAYNEQFF
TGTGCCACCAGCAGTCTCTCCGGGACAGGGGCCTACAATGAGCAGTTCTTC
>TRBJ2-7|-|-|TRBV28
CASSRIRPPTYEQYF
TGTGCCAGCAGTCGTATCAGGCCGCCTACCTACGAGCAGTACTTC
>TRBJ1-5|few|TRBD1|TRBV7-6
CASSAYPKGQSNQPQHF
TGTGCCAGCAGCGCTTATCCAAAGGGACAGAGTAATCAGCCCCAGCATTTT
>TRBJ2-7|-|TRBD2|TRBV27
CASGLSGGPVYEQYF
TGTGCCAGCGGACTATCGGGGGGTCCGGTCTACGAGCAGTACTTC
>TRBJ1-2|-|TRBD1|TRBV7-9
CASSPWTGDYGYTF
TGTGCCAGCAGCCCCTGGACAGGGGACTATGGCTACACCTTC
>TRBJ2-1|few|TRBD2|TRBV2
CASSDVLAGVQEQFF
TGTGCCAGCAGTGATGTCCTAGCGGGAGTTCAGGAGCAGTTCTTC
>TRBJ2-1|-|TRBD2|TRBV6-1
CASSEPLAGGPYEQFF
TGTGCCAGCAGTGAACCGCTAGCGGGAGGGCCGTACGAGCAGTTCTTC
>TRBJ1-2|-|-|TRBV9
CASSVLPGDVGTNYGYTF
TGTGCCAGCAGCGTGCTCCCAGGGGACGTTGGTACTAACTATGGCTACACCTTC
>TRBJ2-5|-|TRBD2|TRBV5-6
CASSPSGEETQYF
TGTGCCAGCAGCCCGAGCGGGGAGGAGACCCAGTACTTC
>TRBJ2-5|-|TRBD1|TRBV27
CASSVIPTGAQETQYF
TGTGCCAGCAGTGTTATTCCAACAGGGGCCCAAGAGACCCAGTACTTC
>TRBJ1-4|-|TRBD1|TRBV5-1
CASSFIYRGAGEKLFF
TGCGCCAGCAGCTTCATTTACAGGGGCGCGGGTGAAAAACTGTTTTTT
>TRBJ2-2|-|-|TRBV25-1
CASSGERWRTGELFF
TGTGCCAGCAGTGGGGAGCGCTGGCGCACCGGGGAGCTGTTTTTT
>TRBJ2-3|-|-|TRBV5-4
CASSLSSTDTQYF
TGTGCCAGCAGCTTGTCTAGCACAGATACGCAGTATTTT
>TRBJ2-7|-|TRBD2|TRBV7-2
CASSLWASGRLEQYF
TGTGCCAGCAGCTTATGGGCTAGCGGGAGGCTCGAGCAGTACTTC
>TRBJ2-7|-|-|TRBV28
CASSFLRAVEEQYF
TGTGCCAGCAGTTTCCTGCGGGCGGTAGAGGAGCAGTACTTC
>TRBJ2-1|-|-|TRBV19
CASSIKGQGYNEQFF
TGTGCCAGTAGTATTAAAGGGCAGGGATACAATGAGCAGTTCTTC
>TRBJ1-2|-|TRBD1|TRBV27
CASAQGGRGGYTF
TGTGCCAGCGCTCAGGGGGGACGAGGGGGCTACACCTTC
>TRBJ2-7|-|TRBD2|TRBV30
CAWRGATSGSSSYEQYF
TGTGCCTGGAGAGGGGCTACTAGCGGATCGAGCTCCTACGAGCAGTACTTC
>TRBJ1-4|-|-|TRBV30
CAWSDGGSNNEKLFF
TGTGCCTGGAGTGATGGAGGCAGTAATAATGAAAAACTGTTTTTT
>TRBJ2-1|-|-|TRBV12-5
CASGPSGTLEQFF
TGTGCTAGTGGCCCCTCCGGGACTTTAGAGCAGTTCTTC
>TRBJ2-7|-|TRBD1|TRBV5-1
CASSLAQTGIYYEQYF
TGCGCCAGCAGCTTGGCCCAGACAGGGATCTACTACGAGCAGTACTTC
>TRBJ2-5|-|-|TRBV6-1
CASSSLDSGTQYF
TGTGCCAGCAGTAGTCTTGATAGCGGGACCCAGTACTTC
>TRBJ2-7|-|TRBD2|TRBV27
CASTQRAGSSYEQYF
TGTGCCAGCACCCAGAGAGCGGGAAGCTCCTACGAGCAGTACTTC
>TRBJ2-7|-|-|TRBV27
CASSGQRYYEQYF
TGTGCCAGCAGCGGACAGCGATACTACGAGCAGTACTTC
>TRBJ2-3|-|-|TRBV19
CASRIQPGADTQYF
TGTGCCAGCCGAATCCAACCGGGGGCAGATACGCAGTATTTT
>TRBJ1-2|-|TRBD1|TRBV9
CASSVSGGTWDGYTF
TGTGCCAGCAGCGTCTCAGGGGGTACTTGGGATGGCTACACCTTC
>TRBJ2-7|-|TRBD2|TRBV28
CASTGYGGGPREQYF
TGTGCCAGCACAGGCTATGGGGGAGGGCCGCGGGAGCAGTACTTC
>TRBJ1-1|-|TRBD1|TRBV7-9
CASSYRGLNTEAFF
TGTGCCAGCAGCTACAGGGGCCTTAACACTGAAGCTTTCTTT
>TRBJ2-5|-|-|TRBV5-1
CASYSIGTQYF
TGCGCCAGCTACTCCATCGGGACCCAGTACTTC
>TRBJ2-7|-|TRBD2|TRBV30
CAWGLAPISEQYF
TGTGCCTGGGGACTAGCCCCCATCAGCGAGCAGTACTTC
>TRBJ2-7|-|-|TRBV27
CASSPAGPHEQYF
TGTGCCAGCAGCCCGGCAGGGCCCCACGAGCAGTACTTC
>TRBJ2-2|-|-|TRBV6-5
CASSYRQAGELFF
TGTGCCAGCAGTTACAGACAGGCCGGGGAGCTGTTTTTT
>TRBJ1-2|few|-|TRBV27
CASADSLYGYTF
TGTGCCAGTGCCGACAGCCTCTATGGCTACACCTTC
>TRBJ2-2|-|-|TRBV4-1
CASSQDGDRERELFF
TGCGCCAGCAGCCAAGATGGAGATAGGGAGCGGGAGCTGTTTTTT